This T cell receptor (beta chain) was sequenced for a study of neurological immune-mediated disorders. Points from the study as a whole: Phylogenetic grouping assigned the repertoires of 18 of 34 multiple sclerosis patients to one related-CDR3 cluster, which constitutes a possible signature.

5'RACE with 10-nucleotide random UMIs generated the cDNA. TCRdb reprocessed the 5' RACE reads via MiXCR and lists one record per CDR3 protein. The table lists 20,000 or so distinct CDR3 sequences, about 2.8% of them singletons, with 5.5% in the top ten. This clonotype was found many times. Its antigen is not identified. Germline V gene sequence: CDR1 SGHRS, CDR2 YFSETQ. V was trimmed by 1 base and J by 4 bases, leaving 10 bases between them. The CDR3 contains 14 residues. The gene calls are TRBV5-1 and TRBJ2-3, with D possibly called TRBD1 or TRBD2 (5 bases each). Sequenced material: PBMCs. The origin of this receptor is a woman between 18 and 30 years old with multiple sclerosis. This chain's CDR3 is CASSLREGPDTQYF. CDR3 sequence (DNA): TGCGCCAGCAGCTTGAGAGAGGGGCCAGATACGCAGTATTTT. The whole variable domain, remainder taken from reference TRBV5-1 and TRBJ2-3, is KAGVTQTPRYLIKTRGQQVTLSCSPISGHRSVSWYQQTPGQGLQFLFEYFSETQRNKGNFPGRFSGRQFSNSRSEMNVSTLELGDSALYLCASSLREGPDTQYFGPGTRLTVL.